The present TCR beta chain was sequenced within a study of cytomegalovirus exposure and HLA in healthy donors. Details on this clone: The antigen remains undetermined.

PCR amplification relied on 60 Vbeta primers (plus 13 Jbeta primers). Original processing methods: In a later analysis, of 80 million to 90 million unique beta chains, about 12 million appeared in at least two donors. Assay used: immunoSEQ multiplex PCR; TCRdb lists only in-frame clones, some missing. From that table come the V and J calls and clone size; the DNA was used to work out D and trimming. The top ten clones hold around 4% of a sample with some 100,000 clones, 75% to 85% of them seen once. General study points: TCR beta sequences reportedly predicted the HLA-A and HLA-B alleles of most subjects accurately. TCR beta V- and J-gene trimming was later associated with a missense DCLRE1C variant. Within an earlier analysis, most TCR beta V segments proved productive either about 87% or about 30% of the time.

This CDR3 has 13 amino acids. V lost 2 bases, J lost 6 bases, and 1 base stayed unmatched. Looked up from germline, CDR1 is MNHNY and CDR2 is SVGAGI (reference sequence). This TCR derives from a female donor in good health and CMV-seropositive. The chain employs TRBV6-6 and TRBJ1-2, with 9 bases lining up with TRBD1. Sequencing input: PBMCs. CDR3 loop: CASSYDRGDGYTF. The CDR3 coding sequence is TGTGCCAGCAGTTACGACAGGGGGGATGGCTACACCTTC.